This T cell receptor (beta chain) was identified in a study of PD-1 blockade in classical Hodgkin lymphoma. The study's findings and limits: There was a significant rise in CD4+ TCR diversity by C4D1, with no such rise for CD8+. The baseline diversity of complete responders showed similarity to that of newly diagnosed patients. A reduction in baseline TCR diversity was reportedly seen in newly diagnosed patients relative to healthy donors.

The protocol was immunoSEQ multiplex PCR, while the TCRdb copy is restricted to in-frame clones and leaves out a portion. The sample contains approximately 150,000 clones, around 84% of which appear only once. The V and J ends lost 5 bases and 4 bases respectively, with 17 bases between them. The CDR3 loop spans 15 amino acids. The germline V gene encodes CDR1 MNHNY and CDR2 SVGAGI (reference sequence). All trial patients relapsed after autologous stem cell transplantation. This clone showed up just once. What it recognizes is unknown. This chain joins TRBV6-6 and TRBJ1-2, with a weak D call TRBD1 (6 bases). The source was peripheral blood mononuclear cells (PBMCs), collected before the second cycle of nivolumab. The clonotype originates from a human donor with classical Hodgkin lymphoma. The CDR3 DNA reads TGTGCCAGCAGTCCCACAGGGTTTCGAGGCTATGGCTACACCTTC. Residues: CASSPTGFRGYGYTF.